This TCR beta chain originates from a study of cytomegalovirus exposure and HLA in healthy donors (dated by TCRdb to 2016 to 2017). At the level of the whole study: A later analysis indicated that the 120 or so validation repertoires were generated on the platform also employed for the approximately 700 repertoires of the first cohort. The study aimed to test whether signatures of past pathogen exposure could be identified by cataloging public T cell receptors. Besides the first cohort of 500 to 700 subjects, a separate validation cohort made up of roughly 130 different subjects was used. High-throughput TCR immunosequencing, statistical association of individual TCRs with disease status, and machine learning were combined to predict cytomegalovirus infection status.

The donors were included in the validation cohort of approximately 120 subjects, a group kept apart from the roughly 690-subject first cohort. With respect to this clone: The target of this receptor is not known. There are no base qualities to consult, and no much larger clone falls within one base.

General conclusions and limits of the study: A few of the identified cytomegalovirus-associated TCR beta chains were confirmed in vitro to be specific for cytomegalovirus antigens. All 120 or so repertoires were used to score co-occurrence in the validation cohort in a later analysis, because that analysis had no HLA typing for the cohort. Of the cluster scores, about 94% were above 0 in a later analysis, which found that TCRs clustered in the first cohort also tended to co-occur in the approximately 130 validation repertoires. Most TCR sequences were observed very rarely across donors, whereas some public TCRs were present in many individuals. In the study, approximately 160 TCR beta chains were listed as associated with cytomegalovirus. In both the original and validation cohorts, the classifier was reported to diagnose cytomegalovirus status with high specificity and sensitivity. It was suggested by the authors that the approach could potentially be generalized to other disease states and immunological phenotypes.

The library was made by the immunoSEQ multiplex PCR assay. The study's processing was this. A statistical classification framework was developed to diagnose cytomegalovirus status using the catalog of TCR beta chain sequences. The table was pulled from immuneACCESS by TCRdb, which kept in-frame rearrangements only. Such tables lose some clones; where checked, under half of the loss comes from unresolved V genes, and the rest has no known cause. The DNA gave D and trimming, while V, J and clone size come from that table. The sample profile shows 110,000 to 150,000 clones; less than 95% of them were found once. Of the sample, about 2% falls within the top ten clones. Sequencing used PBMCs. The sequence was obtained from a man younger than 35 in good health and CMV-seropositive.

CDR3 sequence: CASSAIDRSNTEAFF. The nucleotides read TGTGCCAGCAGCGCCATTGACAGGTCGAACACTGAAGCTTTCTTT. The rearrangement joined TRBV9 to TRBJ1-1; a tentative D call is TRBD1 (6 bases match). The cysteine opens and the phenylalanine closes a CDR3 of 15 amino acids. The entry retains the CDR3 DNA only, 45 bases that are in frame from base 1. The germline V gene encodes CDR1 SGDLS and CDR2 YYNGEE. Cut back by 3 bases and 1 base, the V and J ends lie 13 bases apart.